This TCR beta chain was sequenced for a study of control samples from healthy donors and cancer patients. Trimming cost V 3 bases and J 4 bases, with 15 bases left between them. Germline CDR1 LNHNV, CDR2 YYDKDF (reference sequence). The CDR3 spans 15 residues. The assay was immunoSEQ multiplex PCR, and TCRdb's table has in-frame clones only and misses some. Among about 110,000 clones, almost 85% were seen once, and the ten largest hold roughly 6.5%. The sequence came from a man aged 18-30 years in good health. Sequences were obtained from blood. V gene TRBV15 combines with J gene TRBJ1-2; unclear D gene. CDR3 DNA sequence: TGTGCCACCAGCAGGAGTAAATCGGGAAGCTATGGCTACACCTTC. Its translation is CATSRSKSGSYGYTF.